The 17 T cell receptor beta chains presented below share a single source sample, sequenced in a study of T cells in Graves' hyperthyroidism and ophthalmopathy. Researchers took RNA transcripts and amplified the TCR beta CDR3 regions from them. A set of HTBI primers served as the primers for a first-round RT-PCR of the TCR CDR3. Each CDR3 protein is one row after TCRdb ran MiXCR on the multiplex PCR reads. The sample records fewer than 650,000 distinct CDR3 sequences, roughly 14% being singletons. Sequencing input: blood. Receptor source: a woman aged 35 to 49 with Graves' ophthalmopathy.

This clonotype came up a few times. This may stem from a read error, because a much larger clone lies one nucleotide away. The chain uses TRBV20-1 and TRBJ2-7, with TRBD2 matching 7 bases. The CDR3 is 13 residues long. The germline V gene has CDR1 DFQATT and CDR2 SNEGSKA (reference sequence). DNA for the CDR3: TGCAGTGCTGGGGGAGGGTTTGGCTACGAGCAGTGCTTC. It translates to CSAGGGFGYEQCF.

This clonotype has ten or more counts. This chain links TRBV12-3 or TRBV12-4 with TRBJ1-2; D is possibly TRBD1 (6 bases). The CDR3 totals 14 residues. V was cut by 3 bases and J by 3 bases, with 11 bases left in between. CDR3 nucleotides: TGTGCCAGCAGTTTTTGGGGGGCTGACTATGGCTACACCTTC. Encoded protein: CASSFWGADYGYTF.

This clonotype was seen ten or more times. This chain uses TRBV12-3 or TRBV12-4 with TRBJ1-5; D possibly corresponds to TRBD1 (5 bases). This CDR3 comprises 14 residues. V lost 3 bases, J lost 2 bases, and 8 bases lay in between. The CDR3 sequence: CASSLGGGNQPQHF. DNA for the CDR3: TGTGCCAGCAGTTTGGGAGGGGGCAATCAGCCCCAGCATTTT.

Of note for this clonotype: The junction shows a germline mismatch at one end, possibly a read error. This chain links TRBV5-1 with TRBJ2-5; 10 nucleotides align to TRBD2. Per germline, CDR1 SGHRS and CDR2 YFSETQ. The length of the CDR3 is 15 residues. The CDR3 loop reads CASSVLAGGGEAQYF. Written as DNA, the CDR3 is TGCGCCAGCAGCGTATTAGCGGGAGGTGGAGAGGCCCAGTACTTC.

This clonotype was counted only a few times. The chain carries TRBV25-1 and TRBJ1-1, with D perhaps matching TRBD1 (6 bases). CDR1 MGHDK and CDR2 SYGVNS come from the germline V gene. The length of the CDR3 is 15 residues. V was trimmed by 2 bases and J by 10 bases, leaving 20 bases between them. The CDR3 sequence is CASSEGGAGREGAFF. The CDR3 nucleotides are TGTGCCAGCAGTGAAGGGGGGGCCGGGAGGGAGGGAGCTTTCTTT.

V is TRBV29-1 and J is TRBJ2-7; no definite D call. Germline CDR1 and CDR2: SQVTM and ANQGSEA. The V and J ends lost 4 bases and 3 bases respectively, with 7 bases between them. This CDR3 is built from 11 residues. The CDR3 reads CSVVKDYEQYF. CDR3 in DNA: TGCAGCGTTGTAAAAGACTACGAGCAGTACTTC.

A few counts support this clonotype. This sequence joins TRBV4-3 and TRBJ2-7; 9 bases fit TRBD1. The germline V gene encodes CDR1 LGHNA and CDR2 YSLEER. This CDR3 comprises 16 residues. The trim removed 2 bases at V and 8 bases at J, leaving 13 bases unmatched. CDR3 bases: TGCGCCAGCAGCCAACTAACGGGACAGGGAGCTACGAAGCAGTACTTC. Translating it yields CASSQLTGQGATKQYF.

This clonotype occurred a few times. This chain connects TRBV7-9 to TRBJ2-5; TRBD2 is a possible D gene (6 bases). The CDR3 contains 16 residues. The V gene lost 5 bases and the J gene lost 1 base, with 17 bases spanning the gap. CDR1 SEHNR and CDR2 FQNEAQ come from the germline V gene (reference sequence). The CDR3 here is CASSRTTGTSQETQYF. The DNA of the CDR3 is TGTGCCAGCAGCCGCACGACCGGGACTTCCCAAGAGACCCAGTACTTC.

This clonotype has only a few counts. The chain couples TRBV29-1 to TRBJ2-2; D possibly uses TRBD1 or TRBD2 (6 bases each). Germline V lookup: CDR1 SQVTM, CDR2 ANQGSEA. The V and J ends lost 4 bases and 4 bases respectively, with 16 bases between them. This CDR3 has 15 amino acids. The CDR3 region is CSVAGGGGGTGELFF. The CDR3 nucleotides read TGCAGCGTTGCCGGGGGCGGAGGGGGCACCGGGGAGCTGTTTTTT.

This clonotype was found a few times. V and J are TRBV19 and TRBJ2-5; D not certain. V lost 6 bases to trimming and J lost 5 bases, with 13 bases between them. CDR3 length: 13 amino acids. The germline V gene encodes CDR1 LNHDA and CDR2 SQIVND (reference sequence). The CDR3 loop is CASSLLEAETQYF. The CDR3 nucleotides read TGTGCCAGTAGCTTGCTAGAGGCGGAGACCCAGTACTTC.

This clonotype has a count of ten or more. J is TRBJ1-1 and V is TRBV6-1; D is undetermined. Germline values: CDR1 MNHNS, CDR2 SASEGT. The CDR3 is 14 residues long. V shed 2 bases and J shed 5 bases, with 12 bases lying between them. DNA for the CDR3: TGTGCCAGCAGTGAAAATCCGGGATTGACTGAAGCTTTCTTT. It encodes CASSENPGLTEAFF.

This clonotype was picked up many times. The rearrangement uses TRBV19 and TRBJ1-5, with no clear D. This CDR3 has 11 amino acids. Germline CDR1 is LNHDA and CDR2 is SQIVND (reference sequence). Trimming took off 4 bases at V and 11 bases at J, with 9 bases between the two ends. CDR3 nucleotide sequence: TGTGCCAGTAGTACCGGGTGGGCCCAGCATTTT. Amino acids: CASSTGWAQHF.

At least ten counts were recorded for this clonotype. This chain joins TRBV12-3 or TRBV12-4 and TRBJ1-1; unclear D gene. The CDR3 totals 13 residues. Trimming shortened V by 2 bases and J by 9 bases, and 13 bases separated the two germline ends. The CDR3 loop reads CASSLPNTVKAFF. DNA of the CDR3: TGTGCCAGCAGTTTACCCAACACGGTCAAAGCTTTCTTT.

The chain combines TRBV11-2 with TRBJ2-1; 10 bases are shared with TRBD2. The CDR3 is 14 amino acids. V trimming: 2 bases; J trimming: 6 bases; junction bases outside the gene matches: 1. Per germline, CDR1 SGHAT and CDR2 FQNNGV. DNA of the CDR3: TGTGCCAGCAGCTTAAGACTAGCGGGCAATGAGCAGTTCTTC. It encodes CASSLRLAGNEQFF.

The sample holds a few counts of this clonotype. The J gene is TRBJ1-1, the V gene TRBV5-1; 7 bases match TRBD1. V lost 4 bases to trimming and J lost 7 bases; unmatched junction nucleotides: 7. Germline lookup yields CDR1 SGHRS and CDR2 YFSETQ. This CDR3 spans 13 amino acids. CDR3 nucleotides: TGCGCCAGCAGCCCCACAGGGGTGGGTGAAGCTTTCTTT. Amino acids: CASSPTGVGEAFF.

In its sample, this clonotype was seen a few times. The chain employs TRBV7-9 and TRBJ1-1; tentative D call: TRBD1 (6 bases). The CDR3 is 14 residues long. The V end lost 5 bases, the J end lost 4 bases, and 14 bases lay between the germline ends. Germline loops: CDR1 SEHNR, CDR2 FQNEAQ (reference sequence). For the CDR3, the DNA is TGTGCCAGCAGCCTCTACAGGGTAGGCACTGAAGCTTTCTTT. Translation: CASSLYRVGTEAFF.

This clonotype was counted ten times or more. The chain has TRBV27 and TRBJ2-5; possibly TRBD2 for D (5 bases). The CDR3 is 14 amino acids. V was cut by 5 bases and J by 4 bases, with 14 bases left in between. Germline loops: CDR1 MNHEY, CDR2 SMNVEV (reference sequence). Here the CDR3 DNA reads TGTGCCAGCAGTCCCCGGGGTCAAGGAGAGACCCAGTACTTC. Its translation: CASSPRGQGETQYF.